The 10 T cell receptor beta chains below were found in one sample sequenced in a study of metastatic and nonmetastatic thyroid tumors. TCRdb re-analyzed the PCR reads through MiXCR. The sample carries more than 70,000 clones, around 9.2% recorded once. Ahead of thyroid surgery, no patient had received treatment of any kind. Sequencing input: blood. The receptor source for this set is a female donor with papillary thyroid cancer or a benign thyroid nodule (not recorded which). Some clones in this sample may be carry-over from other donors' samples.

Ten or more counts support this clone. This chain links TRBV15 with TRBJ2-3, with 7 bases aligning to TRBD2. Germline CDR1 and CDR2: LNHNV and YYDKDF (reference sequence). The V and J ends lost 2 bases and 2 bases, in that order; junction bases with no gene match: 4. CDR3 length: 15 residues. This chain's CDR3 is CATSRFRLATDTQYF. The DNA for the CDR3 is TGTGCCACCAGCAGATTCAGACTAGCCACAGATACGCAGTATTTT.

This clone was seen ten or more times. The chain employs TRBV2 and TRBJ2-7; D tentatively reads TRBD1 or TRBD2 (5 bases each). The V end was cut by 4 bases, the J end by 0 bases, with 10 bases between. Germline V gives CDR1 SNHLY, CDR2 FYNNEI. This CDR3 is 14 amino acids long. As DNA, the CDR3 is TGTGCCAGCAGTGGGGACGGGTCCTCCTACGAGCAGTACTTC. As protein: CASSGDGSSYEQYF.

This clone was counted only a few times. The sample has other DNA sequences that encode this CDR3 too. This chain joins TRBV12-3 or TRBV12-4 and TRBJ1-2; a weak D match, TRBD1 (5 bases). The CDR3 contains 15 residues. CDR3 sequence (DNA): TGTACTAGCAGTTTAAAGGGCGGGGCGAACTATGGCTACACCTTC. This gives the protein CTSSLKGGANYGYTF.

The chain recombines TRBV10-3 with TRBJ2-2; 9 bases align to TRBD1. CDR3 length: 13 amino acids. CDR1 is ENHRY and CDR2 is SYGVKD in the germline V gene. The J segment lost 6 bases and the V segment lost 8 bases, leaving 4 bases of the junction unmatched. This chain's CDR3 is CAIGTGGSGELFF. DNA for the CDR3: TGTGCCATCGGTACAGGGGGCTCCGGGGAGCTGTTTTTT.

This clone came up many times. The chain couples TRBV19 to TRBJ2-1; perhaps TRBD2 as D (5 bases). The CDR3 contains 17 residues. Germline CDR1 is LNHDA and CDR2 is SQIVND (reference sequence). The germline V and J ends were trimmed by 5 bases and 1 base, with 18 bases remaining between them. This CDR3 reads CASSGLRELFSYNEQFF. CDR3 DNA: TGTGCCAGTAGTGGACTCCGGGAACTTTTTTCCTACAATGAGCAGTTCTTC.

This clone was detected many times. The rearrangement uses TRBV2 and TRBJ1-1; D gene ambiguous. The CDR3 sequence is 11 residues long. Trimming removed 1 base from V and 11 bases from J, with 8 bases in between. Germline lookup yields CDR1 SNHLY and CDR2 FYNNEI. CDR3 sequence (DNA): TGTGCCAGCAGTGAAGTCGTTGTGGCTTTCTTT. This translates into CASSEVVVAFF.

Concerning this clone itself: A read error may explain this, as a much larger clone is one base away. The rearrangement uses TRBV5-5 and TRBJ2-3; D is unclear. Germline V gives CDR1 SGHKS, CDR2 YYEKEE (reference sequence). CDR3 size: 13 residues. CDR3 region: CASSLGPTYTQYF. Written as DNA, the CDR3 is TGTGCCAGCAGCTTAGGCCCCACATATACGCAGTATTTT.

Details on this clone: A read error is possible here, since a much larger clone lies one base away. This chain connects TRBV10-3 to TRBJ2-2; unclear D gene. This CDR3 has 16 amino acids. CDR1 is ENHRY and CDR2 is SYGVKD in the germline V gene. The CDR3: CAISKSKPTMGGELFF. CDR3 bases: TGTGCCATCAGTAAGTCGAAGCCTACCATGGGCGGGGAGCTGTTTTTT.

In the case of this clone: One end of the junction fails to match germline, which may point to a read error. This chain joins TRBV6-2 or TRBV6-3 and TRBJ1-4, with unresolved D. CDR3 length: 14 residues. The germline V gene has CDR1 MNHEY and CDR2 SVGEGT. CDR3 in DNA: TGTGCCAGCAGTCCACAGTGGGCGGCTGAAAAACTTTTTTTT. Encoded protein: CASSPQWAAEKLFF.

Points on this clone: A much larger clonotype is one base distant, so this may be a read error. Other DNA sequences within the sample encode an identical CDR3. The rearrangement links TRBV13 to TRBJ2-4; 8 bases map to TRBD2. The CDR3 loop spans 14 amino acids. Trimming cost V 4 bases and J 13 bases; bases outside gene matches: 12. CDR1 is PRHDT, CDR2 FYEKMQ, per germline (reference sequence). CDR3 DNA sequence: TGTGCCAGCAGCTCCCGGGGGGGGCAGGGAACCCAGTACTTC. It specifies CASSSRGGQGTQYF. The whole variable domain, remainder taken from reference TRBV13 and TRBJ2-4, is AAGVIQSPRHLIKEKRETATLKCYPIPRHDTVYWYQQGPGQDPQFLISFYEKMQSDKGSIPDRFSAQQFSDYHSELNMSSLELGDSALYFCASSSRGGQGTQYFGAGTRLSVL.